The clone carrying this T cell receptor beta chain turned up a few times. Antigen specificity is unknown. A read error is possible here, since a much larger clone lies one base away. Germline V CDR1 and CDR2: DFQATT, SNEGSKA (reference sequence). The CDR3 is 16 residues long. The J segment lost 5 bases and the V segment lost 5 bases, leaving 13 bases of the junction unmatched. These data come from a study of breast tumors, draining lymph nodes, adjacent tissues. General study points: Compared with basal-like, luminal-like tumors shared significantly more repertoire with nontumor tissue. Tumors had less TCR diversity than lymph nodes, more than nontumor tissue.

Each CDR3 protein is one row after TCRdb ran MiXCR on the multiplex PCR reads. Among just under 65,000 distinct CDR3 sequences listed, 57% were seen once. This TCR came from a female donor with breast cancer. Some clones in this sample may be carry-over from other donors' samples. Input material: breast tumor tissue. The chain uses TRBV20-1 and TRBJ2-5; the match to TRBD2 covers 11 bases. The chain's CDR3 is CSAYELTSGASETQYF. The CDR3 nucleotides are TGCAGTGCTTATGAACTGACTAGCGGGGCGTCGGAGACCCAGTACTTC.